This T cell receptor (beta chain) was recovered during a study of blood T cell repertoires in COVID-19. Study details: Acute-phase and convalescent COVID-19 samples originated in the United States, Italy and Spain. PBMCs, B-cell-depleted T cells, or T cells were the source of the cDNA or gDNA that made up the material.

This clone was counted between two and nine times. In the original workflow: Estimated nucleated cell counts came from reference gene primer amplification. Sequencing was performed with immunoSEQ multiplex PCR; in TCRdb, only in-frame clones are kept and a portion is missing. That table gives V, J and clone size, and the DNA gave D and trimming. The data contain 470,000 or so clones, approximately 85% of them singletons. This CDR3 spans 15 amino acids. The V and J ends lost 5 bases and 0 bases respectively, with 13 bases between them. In germline, CDR1 is MNHEY, CDR2 SMNVEV (reference sequence). The clonotype comes from a human donor in a cohort sampled during active COVID-19. The specimen was peripheral blood. The chain couples TRBV27 to TRBJ1-2; D perhaps matches TRBD1 (5 bases). In nucleotides, the CDR3 is TGTGCCAGCAGTCGTACACAGGTAGCTAACTATGGCTACACCTTC. It codes for CASSRTQVANYGYTF.